This T cell receptor (beta chain) was recovered during a study of blood T cell repertoires in COVID-19. The wider study: The United States, Italy and Spain were the sources of the acute and convalescent COVID-19 samples. The cDNA or gDNA used as material had been derived from T cells, B-cell-depleted T cells, or PBMCs.

Under the authors' procedure: Estimated nucleated cell counts came from reference gene primer amplification. Profiling relied on immunoSEQ multiplex PCR, and the TCRdb table lists in-frame clones only, not all of them. Clonal size and the V and J genes are those of that table, whereas D and trimming came from the DNA. The data contain 200,000 to 250,000 clones, 85% of them singletons. The CDR3 sequence is 14 residues long. V lost 10 bases, J lost 4 bases, and 17 bases lay in between. Germline V CDR1 and CDR2: SNHLY, FYNNEI. The sequencing input was peripheral blood. The receptor comes from an older woman with active or convalescent COVID-19. V is TRBV2 and J is TRBJ2-1; weak D call: TRBD1 (6 bases). The CDR3 region has the DNA TGTGCCACCGACACAGGGTATTCTTACAATGAGCAGTTCTTC. It is translated as CATDTGYSYNEQFF.